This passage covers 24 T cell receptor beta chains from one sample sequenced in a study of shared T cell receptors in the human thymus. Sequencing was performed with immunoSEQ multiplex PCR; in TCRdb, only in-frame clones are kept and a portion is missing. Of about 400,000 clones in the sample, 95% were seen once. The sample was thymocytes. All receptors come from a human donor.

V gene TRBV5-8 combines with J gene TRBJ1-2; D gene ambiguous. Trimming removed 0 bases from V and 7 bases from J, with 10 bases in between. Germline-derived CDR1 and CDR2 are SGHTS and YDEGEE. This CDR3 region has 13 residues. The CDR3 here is CASSLEREVGYTF. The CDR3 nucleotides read TGTGCCAGCAGCTTGGAACGGGAGGTTGGCTACACCTTC.

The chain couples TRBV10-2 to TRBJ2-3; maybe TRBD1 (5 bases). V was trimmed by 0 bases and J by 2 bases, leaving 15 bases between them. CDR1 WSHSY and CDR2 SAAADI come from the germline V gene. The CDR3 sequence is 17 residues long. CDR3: CASSESVGATSTDTQYF. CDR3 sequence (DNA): TGCGCCAGCAGTGAGTCCGTTGGGGCAACCTCCACAGATACGCAGTATTTT.

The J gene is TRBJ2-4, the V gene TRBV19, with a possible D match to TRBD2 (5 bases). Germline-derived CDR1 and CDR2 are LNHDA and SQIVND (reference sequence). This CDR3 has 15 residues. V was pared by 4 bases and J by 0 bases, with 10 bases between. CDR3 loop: CASSTGLLAKNIQYF. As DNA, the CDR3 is TGTGCCAGTAGTACCGGACTGTTAGCCAAAAACATTCAGTACTTC.

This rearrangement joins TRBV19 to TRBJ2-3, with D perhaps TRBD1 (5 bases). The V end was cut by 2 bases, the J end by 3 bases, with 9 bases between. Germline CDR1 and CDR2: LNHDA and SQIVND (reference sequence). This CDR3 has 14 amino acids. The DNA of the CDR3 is TGTGCCAGTAGTATAAAGGGGCCAACAGATACGCAGTATTTT. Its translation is CASSIKGPTDTQYF.

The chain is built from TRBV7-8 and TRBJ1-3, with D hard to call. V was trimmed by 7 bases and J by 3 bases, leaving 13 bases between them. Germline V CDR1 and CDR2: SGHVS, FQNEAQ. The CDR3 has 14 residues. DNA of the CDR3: TGTGCCAGCACCCCCCATTGGGGTGGAAACACCATATATTTT. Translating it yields CASTPHWGGNTIYF.

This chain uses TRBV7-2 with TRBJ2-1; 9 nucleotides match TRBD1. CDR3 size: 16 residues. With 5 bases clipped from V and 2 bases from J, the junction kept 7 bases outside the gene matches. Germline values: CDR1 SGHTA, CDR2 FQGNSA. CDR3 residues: CASSQAGTGTYNEQFF. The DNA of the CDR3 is TGTGCCAGCAGCCAGGCCGGGACAGGGACCTACAATGAGCAGTTCTTC.

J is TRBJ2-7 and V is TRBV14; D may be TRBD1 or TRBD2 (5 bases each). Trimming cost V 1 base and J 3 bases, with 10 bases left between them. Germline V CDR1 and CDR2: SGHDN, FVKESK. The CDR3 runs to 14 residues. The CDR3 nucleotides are TGTGCCAGCAGCCAAGGACAGCGGCGCTACGAGCAGTACTTC. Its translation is CASSQGQRRYEQYF.

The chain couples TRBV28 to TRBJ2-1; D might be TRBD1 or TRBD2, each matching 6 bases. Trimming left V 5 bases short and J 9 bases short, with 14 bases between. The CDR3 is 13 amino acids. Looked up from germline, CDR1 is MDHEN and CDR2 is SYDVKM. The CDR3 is CASSPGALREQFF. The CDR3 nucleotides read TGTGCCAGCAGTCCGGGGGCCCTTCGTGAGCAGTTCTTC.

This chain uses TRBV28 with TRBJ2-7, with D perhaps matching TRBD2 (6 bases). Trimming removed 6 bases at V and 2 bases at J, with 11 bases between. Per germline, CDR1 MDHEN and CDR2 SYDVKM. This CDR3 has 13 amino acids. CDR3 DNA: TGTGCCAGCAGCGGACTAACACCCTACGAGCAGTACTTC. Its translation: CASSGLTPYEQYF.

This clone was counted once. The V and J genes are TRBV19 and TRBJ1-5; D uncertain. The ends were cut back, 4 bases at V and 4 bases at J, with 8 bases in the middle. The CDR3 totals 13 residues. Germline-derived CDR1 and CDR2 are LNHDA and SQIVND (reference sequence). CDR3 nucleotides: TGTGCCAGTAGTAGTTTTCAAAATCAGCCCCAGCATTTT. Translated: CASSSFQNQPQHF. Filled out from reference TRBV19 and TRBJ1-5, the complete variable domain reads DGGITQSPKYLFRKEGQNVTLSCEQNLNHDAMYWYRQDPGQGLRLIYYSQIVNDFQKGDIAEGYSVSREKKESFPLTVTSAQKNPTAFYLCASSSFQNQPQHFGDGTRLSIL.

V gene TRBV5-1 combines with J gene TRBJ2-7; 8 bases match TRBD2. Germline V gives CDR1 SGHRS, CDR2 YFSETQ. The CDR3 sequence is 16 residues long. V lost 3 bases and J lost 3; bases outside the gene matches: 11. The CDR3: CASSSIRLATIYEQYF. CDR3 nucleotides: TGCGCCAGCAGCTCGATCAGACTAGCGACCATCTACGAGCAGTACTTC.

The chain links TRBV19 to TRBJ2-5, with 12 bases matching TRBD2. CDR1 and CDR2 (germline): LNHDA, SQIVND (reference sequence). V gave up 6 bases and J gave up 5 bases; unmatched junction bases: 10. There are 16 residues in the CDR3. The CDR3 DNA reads TGTGCCAGTAGCCCTGGACTAGCGGGAAATATGGAGACCCAGTACTTC. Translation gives CASSPGLAGNMETQYF.

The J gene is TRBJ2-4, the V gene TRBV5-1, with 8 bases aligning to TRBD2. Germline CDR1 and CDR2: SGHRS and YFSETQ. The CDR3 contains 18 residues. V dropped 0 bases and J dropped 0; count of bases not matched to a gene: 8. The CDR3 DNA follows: TGCGCCAGCAGCTTGGACCCGGGACTAGTAACAGCCAAAAACATTCAGTACTTC. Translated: CASSLDPGLVTAKNIQYF.

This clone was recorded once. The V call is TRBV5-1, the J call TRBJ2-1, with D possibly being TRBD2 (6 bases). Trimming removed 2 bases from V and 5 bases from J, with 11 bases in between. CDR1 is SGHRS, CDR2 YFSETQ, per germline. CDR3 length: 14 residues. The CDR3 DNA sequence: TGCGCCAGCAGCTTTGGCGGGGCAGACAATGAGCAGTTCTTC. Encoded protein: CASSFGGADNEQFF. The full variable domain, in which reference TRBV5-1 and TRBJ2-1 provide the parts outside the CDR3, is KAGVTQTPRYLIKTRGQQVTLSCSPISGHRSVSWYQQTPGQGLQFLFEYFSETQRNKGNFPGRFSGRQFSNSRSEMNVSTLELGDSALYLCASSFGGADNEQFFGPGTRLTVL.

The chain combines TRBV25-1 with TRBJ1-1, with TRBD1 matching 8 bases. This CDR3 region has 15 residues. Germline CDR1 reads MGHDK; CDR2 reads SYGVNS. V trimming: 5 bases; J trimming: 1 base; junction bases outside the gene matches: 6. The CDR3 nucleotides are TGTGCCAGCAGTAACCAAGGACAGGGGAACACTGAAGCTTTCTTT. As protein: CASSNQGQGNTEAFF.

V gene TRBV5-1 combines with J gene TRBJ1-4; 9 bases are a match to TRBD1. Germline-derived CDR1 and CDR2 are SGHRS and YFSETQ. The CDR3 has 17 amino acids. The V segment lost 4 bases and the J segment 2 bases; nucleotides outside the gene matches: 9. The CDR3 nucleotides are TGCGCCAGCAGCCAAGGACAGGGGAAGAATACTAATGAAAAACTGTTTTTT. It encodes CASSQGQGKNTNEKLFF.

The CDR3, as DNA: TGTGCCAGCAGCTTAAGGTGGGCCTGGAGTAATGAGCAGTTCTTC. Translating it yields CASSLRWAWSNEQFF. This sequence joins TRBV7-9 and TRBJ2-1, with D unclear. V was shortened by 2 bases and J by 7 bases, with 15 bases between the two germline ends. Germline V lookup: CDR1 SEHNR, CDR2 FQNEAQ (reference sequence). This CDR3 contains 15 residues.

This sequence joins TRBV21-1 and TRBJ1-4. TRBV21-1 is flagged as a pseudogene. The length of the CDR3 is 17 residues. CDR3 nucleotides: TGTGCCAGCCGGTCGAACAGGAGGATGGCAACTAATGAAAAACTGTTTTTT. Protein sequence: CASRSNRRMATNEKLFF.

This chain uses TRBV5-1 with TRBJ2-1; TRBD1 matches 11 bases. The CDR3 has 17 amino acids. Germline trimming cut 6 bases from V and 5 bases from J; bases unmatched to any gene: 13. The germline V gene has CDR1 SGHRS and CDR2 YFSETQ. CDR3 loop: CASTDDLGTGGHNEQFF. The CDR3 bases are TGCGCCAGCACCGACGATTTAGGGACAGGGGGGCACAATGAGCAGTTCTTC.

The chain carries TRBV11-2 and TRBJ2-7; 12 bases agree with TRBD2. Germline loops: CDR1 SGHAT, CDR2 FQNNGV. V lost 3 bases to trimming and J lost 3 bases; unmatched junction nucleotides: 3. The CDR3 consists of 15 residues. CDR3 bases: TGTGCCAGCAGCTTTGAGACTAGCGGGAGCTACGAGCAGTACTTC. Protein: CASSFETSGSYEQYF.

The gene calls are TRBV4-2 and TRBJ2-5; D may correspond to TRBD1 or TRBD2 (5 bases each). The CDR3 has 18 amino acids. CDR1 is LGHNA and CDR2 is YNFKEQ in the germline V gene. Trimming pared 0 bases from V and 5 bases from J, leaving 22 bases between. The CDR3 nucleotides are TGTGCCAGCAGCCAAGATGCACGTTGGGACCAGACTGAGGAGACCCAGTACTTC. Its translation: CASSQDARWDQTEETQYF.

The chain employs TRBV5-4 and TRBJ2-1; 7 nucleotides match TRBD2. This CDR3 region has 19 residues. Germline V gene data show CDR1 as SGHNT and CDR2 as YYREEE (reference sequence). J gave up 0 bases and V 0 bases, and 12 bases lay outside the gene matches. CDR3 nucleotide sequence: TGTGCCAGCAGCTTGGCGGGAGGCCAGGTTTCTAGCTCCTACAATGAGCAGTTCTTC. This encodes CASSLAGGQVSSSYNEQFF.

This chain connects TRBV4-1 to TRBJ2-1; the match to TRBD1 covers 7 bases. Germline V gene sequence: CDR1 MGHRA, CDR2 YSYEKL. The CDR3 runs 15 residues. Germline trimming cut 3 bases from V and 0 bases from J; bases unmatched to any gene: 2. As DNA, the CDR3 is TGCGCCAGCAGCCAGGGACAGAGCTCCTACAATGAGCAGTTCTTC. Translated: CASSQGQSSYNEQFF.

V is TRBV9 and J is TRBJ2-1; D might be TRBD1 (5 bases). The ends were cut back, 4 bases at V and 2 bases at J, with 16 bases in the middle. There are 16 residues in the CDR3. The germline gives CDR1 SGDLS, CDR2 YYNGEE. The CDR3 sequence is CASSSRRVFTYNEQFF. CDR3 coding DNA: TGTGCCAGCAGCTCACGCAGGGTATTCACCTACAATGAGCAGTTCTTC.